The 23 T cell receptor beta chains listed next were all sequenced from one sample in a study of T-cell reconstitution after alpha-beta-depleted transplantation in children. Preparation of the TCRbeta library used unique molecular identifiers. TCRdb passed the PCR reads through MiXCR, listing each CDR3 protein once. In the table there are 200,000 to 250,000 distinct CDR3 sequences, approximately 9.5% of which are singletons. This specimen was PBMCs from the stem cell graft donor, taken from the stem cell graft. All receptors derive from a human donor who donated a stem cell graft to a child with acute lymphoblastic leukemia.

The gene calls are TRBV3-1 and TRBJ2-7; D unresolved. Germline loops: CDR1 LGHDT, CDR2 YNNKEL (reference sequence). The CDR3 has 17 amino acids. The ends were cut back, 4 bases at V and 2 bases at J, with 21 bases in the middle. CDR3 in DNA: TGTGCCAGCAGCCCCCGCCTCATAGGGCAAACTACCTACGAGCAGTACTTC. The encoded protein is CASSPRLIGQTTYEQYF.

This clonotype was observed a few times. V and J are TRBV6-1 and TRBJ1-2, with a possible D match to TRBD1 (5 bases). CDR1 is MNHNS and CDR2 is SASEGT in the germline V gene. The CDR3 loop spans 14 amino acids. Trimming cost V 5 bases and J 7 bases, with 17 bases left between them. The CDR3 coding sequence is TGTGCCAGCAGTCTGACAGAGATCCCTGGTGGCTACACCTTC. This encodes CASSLTEIPGGYTF.

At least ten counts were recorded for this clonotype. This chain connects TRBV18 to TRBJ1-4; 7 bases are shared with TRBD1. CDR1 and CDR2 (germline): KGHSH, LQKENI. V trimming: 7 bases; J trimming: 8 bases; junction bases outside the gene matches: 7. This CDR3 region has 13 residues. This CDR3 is CASYSGTEEKLFF. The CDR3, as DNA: TGTGCCAGCTACTCCGGGACAGAAGAAAAACTGTTTTTT.

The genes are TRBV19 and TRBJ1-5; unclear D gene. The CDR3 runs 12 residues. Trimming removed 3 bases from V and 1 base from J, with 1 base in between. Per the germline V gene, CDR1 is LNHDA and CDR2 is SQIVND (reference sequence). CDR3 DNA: TGTGCCAGTAGTATCAGCAATCAGCCCCAGCATTTT. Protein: CASSISNQPQHF.

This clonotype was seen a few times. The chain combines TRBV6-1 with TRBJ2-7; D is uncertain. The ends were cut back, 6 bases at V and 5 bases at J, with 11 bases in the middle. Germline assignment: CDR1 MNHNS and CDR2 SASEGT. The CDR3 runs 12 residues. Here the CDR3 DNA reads TGTGCCAGCAGATCTATCTACAACGAGCAGTACTTC. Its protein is CASRSIYNEQYF.

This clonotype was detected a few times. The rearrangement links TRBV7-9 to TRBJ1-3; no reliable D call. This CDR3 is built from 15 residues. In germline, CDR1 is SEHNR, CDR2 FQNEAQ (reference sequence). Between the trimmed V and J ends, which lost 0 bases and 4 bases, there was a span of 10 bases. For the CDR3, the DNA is TGTGCCAGCAGCTTAGCGCGCGAAGGAGGAAACACCATATATTTT. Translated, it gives CASSLAREGGNTIYF.

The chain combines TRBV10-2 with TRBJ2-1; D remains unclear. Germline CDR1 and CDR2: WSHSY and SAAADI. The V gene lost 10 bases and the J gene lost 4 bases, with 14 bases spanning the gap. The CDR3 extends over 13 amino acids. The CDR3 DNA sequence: TGCGCCACCTCCACGGAGCTGTACAATGAGCAGTTCTTC. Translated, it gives CATSTELYNEQFF.

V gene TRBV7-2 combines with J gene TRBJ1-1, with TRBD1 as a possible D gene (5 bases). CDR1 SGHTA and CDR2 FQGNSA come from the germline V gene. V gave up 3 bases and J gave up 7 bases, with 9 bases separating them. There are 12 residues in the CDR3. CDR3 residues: CASSFGGIEAFF. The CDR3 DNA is TGTGCCAGCAGCTTCGGGGGAATTGAAGCTTTCTTT.

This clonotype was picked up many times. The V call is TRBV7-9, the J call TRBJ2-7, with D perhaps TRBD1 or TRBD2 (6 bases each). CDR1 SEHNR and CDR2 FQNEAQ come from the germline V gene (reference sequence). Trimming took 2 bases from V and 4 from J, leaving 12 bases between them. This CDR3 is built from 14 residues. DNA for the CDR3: TGTGCCAGCAGCTTATCCGGGGGCTGGTACGAGCAGTACTTC. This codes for CASSLSGGWYEQYF.

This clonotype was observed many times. The CDR3: CASSHRRPYNEQFF. CDR3 sequence (DNA): TGTGCCAGCAGCCACCGACGGCCCTACAATGAGCAGTTCTTC. The chain has TRBV13 and TRBJ2-1, with D hard to call. CDR1 is PRHDT and CDR2 is FYEKMQ in the germline V gene (reference sequence). Trimming took 5 bases from V and 2 from J, leaving 10 bases between them. The CDR3 totals 14 residues.

The CDR3 reads CASSFTQTTEAFF. CDR3 bases: TGTGCCAGCAGTTTCACACAAACCACTGAAGCTTTCTTT. The V call is TRBV27, the J call TRBJ1-1; D call uncertain. Germline assignment: CDR1 MNHEY and CDR2 SMNVEV (reference sequence). The CDR3 has 13 residues. Trimming left V 3 bases short and J 4 bases short, with 9 bases between.

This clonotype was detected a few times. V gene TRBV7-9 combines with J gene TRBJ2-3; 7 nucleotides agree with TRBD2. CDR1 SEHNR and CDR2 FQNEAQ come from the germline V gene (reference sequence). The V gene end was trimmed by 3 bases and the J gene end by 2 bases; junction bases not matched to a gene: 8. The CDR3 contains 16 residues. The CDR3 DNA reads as TGTGCCAGCAGCTTGATTATCGGGGGGACCACAGATACGCAGTATTTT. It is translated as CASSLIIGGTTDTQYF.

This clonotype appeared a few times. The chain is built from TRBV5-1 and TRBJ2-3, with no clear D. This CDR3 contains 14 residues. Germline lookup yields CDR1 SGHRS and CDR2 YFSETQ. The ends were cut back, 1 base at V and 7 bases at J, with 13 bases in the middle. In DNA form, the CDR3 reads TGCGCCAGCAGCTTGACTTCCATCGCTTATACGCAGTATTTT. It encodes CASSLTSIAYTQYF. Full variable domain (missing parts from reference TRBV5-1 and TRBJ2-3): KAGVTQTPRYLIKTRGQQVTLSCSPISGHRSVSWYQQTPGQGLQFLFEYFSETQRNKGNFPGRFSGRQFSNSRSEMNVSTLELGDSALYLCASSLTSIAYTQYFGPGTRLTVL.

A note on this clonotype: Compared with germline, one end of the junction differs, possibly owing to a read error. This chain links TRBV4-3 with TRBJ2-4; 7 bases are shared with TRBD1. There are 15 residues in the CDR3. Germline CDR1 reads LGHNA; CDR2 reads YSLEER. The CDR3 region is CASSQETGLGNIQNF. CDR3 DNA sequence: TGCGCCAGCAGCCAGGAGACAGGGCTGGGAAACATTCAGAACTTC.

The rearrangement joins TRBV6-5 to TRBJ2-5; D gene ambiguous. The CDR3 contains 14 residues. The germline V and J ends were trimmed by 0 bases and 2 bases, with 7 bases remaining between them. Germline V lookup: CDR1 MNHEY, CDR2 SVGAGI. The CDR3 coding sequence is TGTGCCAGCAGTTACTCGTCCGTTCAAGAGACCCAGTACTTC. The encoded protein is CASSYSSVQETQYF.

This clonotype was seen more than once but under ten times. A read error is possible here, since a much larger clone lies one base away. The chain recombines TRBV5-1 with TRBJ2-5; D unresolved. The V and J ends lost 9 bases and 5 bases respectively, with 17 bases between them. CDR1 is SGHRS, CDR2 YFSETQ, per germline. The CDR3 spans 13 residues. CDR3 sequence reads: CATRVRVRETQYF. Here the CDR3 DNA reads TGCGCCACCAGAGTAAGGGTCAGGGAGACCCAGTACTTC.

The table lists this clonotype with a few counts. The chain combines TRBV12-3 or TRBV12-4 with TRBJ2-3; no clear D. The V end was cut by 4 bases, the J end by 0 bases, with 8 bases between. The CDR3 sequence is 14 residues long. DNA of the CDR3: TGTGCCAGCAGTTACACGCATAGCACAGATACGCAGTATTTT. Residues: CASSYTHSTDTQYF.

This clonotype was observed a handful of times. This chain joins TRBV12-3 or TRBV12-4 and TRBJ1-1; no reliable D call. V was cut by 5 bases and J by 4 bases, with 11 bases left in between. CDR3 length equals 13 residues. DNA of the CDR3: TGTGCCAGCAGTGTTGCGGAGGTCACTGAAGCTTTCTTT. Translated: CASSVAEVTEAFF.

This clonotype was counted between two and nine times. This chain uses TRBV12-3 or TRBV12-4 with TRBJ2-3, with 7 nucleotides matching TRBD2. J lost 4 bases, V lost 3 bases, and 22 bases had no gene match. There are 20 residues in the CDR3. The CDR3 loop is CASSFLPGFGGGRGSDTQYF. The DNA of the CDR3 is TGTGCCAGCAGTTTCCTACCCGGTTTTGGCGGGGGAAGAGGATCAGATACGCAGTATTTT.

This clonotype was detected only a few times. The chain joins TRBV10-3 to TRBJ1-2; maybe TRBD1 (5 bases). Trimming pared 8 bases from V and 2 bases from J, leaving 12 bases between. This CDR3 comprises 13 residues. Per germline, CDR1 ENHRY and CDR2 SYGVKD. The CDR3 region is CAIAPGYNYGYTF. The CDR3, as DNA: TGTGCCATCGCCCCAGGGTACAACTATGGCTACACCTTC.

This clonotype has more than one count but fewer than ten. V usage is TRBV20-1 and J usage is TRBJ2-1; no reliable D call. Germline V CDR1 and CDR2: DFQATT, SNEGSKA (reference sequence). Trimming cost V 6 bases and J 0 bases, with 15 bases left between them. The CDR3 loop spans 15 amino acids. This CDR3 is CSAYTNHSSYNEQFF. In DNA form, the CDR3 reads TGCAGTGCATACACAAACCACAGCTCCTACAATGAGCAGTTCTTC.

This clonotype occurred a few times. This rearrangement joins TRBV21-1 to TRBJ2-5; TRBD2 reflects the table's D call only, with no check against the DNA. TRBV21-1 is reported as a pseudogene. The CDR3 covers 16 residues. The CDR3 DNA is TGTGCCAGCAGCAAAAGGGGAGCGGGGACGGAAGAGACCCAGTACTTC. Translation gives CASSKRGAGTEETQYF.

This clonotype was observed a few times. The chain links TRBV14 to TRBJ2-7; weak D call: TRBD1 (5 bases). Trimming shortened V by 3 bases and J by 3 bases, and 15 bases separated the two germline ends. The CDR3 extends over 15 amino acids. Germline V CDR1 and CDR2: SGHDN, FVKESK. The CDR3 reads CASSHQTDGFYEQYF. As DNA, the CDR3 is TGTGCCAGCAGCCACCAGACAGACGGGTTCTACGAGCAGTACTTC.